The source of this T cell receptor (beta chain) is a study of cytomegalovirus exposure and HLA in healthy donors. The PCR made use of 60 Vbeta and 13 Jbeta primers. Per the study methods: Later analysis identified some 80 million unique TCR beta chains, about 11 million shared. TCRdb keeps only in-frame clones here, not all; method: immunoSEQ multiplex PCR. V, J and clone size are taken as reported in that table, and D and trimming were inferred from the DNA itself. The sample carries more than 85,000 clones, roughly two thirds recorded once. V lost 1 base, J lost 3 bases, and 10 bases lay in between. The CDR3 extends over 15 amino acids. The germline gives CDR1 SGHTA, CDR2 FQGNSA. As to this clone: Its cognate antigen is unknown.

Study-wide results and limits: Later analysis identified 16,000 or so TCR beta sequences associated with HLA alleles, using a false discovery rate threshold of 0.05. Most TCR sequences proved rare, with some public TCRs found in many donors.

Sampled while nominally healthy, donors likely had unrecorded immune exposures. This receptor was taken from a man aged 25 to 40 in good health and CMV-seronegative. The sequenced material came from PBMCs. This chain joins TRBV7-2 and TRBJ2-4; TRBD2 might be the D (5 bases). In DNA, the CDR3 is TGTGCCAGCAGCTTAGAGGGAGTTCGCAAAAACATTCAGTACTTC. Translation: CASSLEGVRKNIQYF.